This T cell receptor (beta chain) was recovered during a study of PD-1 blockade in classical Hodgkin lymphoma. At the level of the study: Patients had nivolumab dosed at 3 mg/kg, delivered intravenously every 2 weeks.

Remarks on this clone: Its antigen is currently unknown.

TCRdb's table, derived via immunoSEQ multiplex PCR, lists solely in-frame clones and lacks some. The sample includes about 39,000 clones, 77% seen only once; the top ten take about 9.4%. Study-level points and caveats: There remain no defined causes for the repertoire differences, which possibly reflect disease activity or prior therapy.

The time point: cycle 4 day 1 (C4D1), after less than seven weeks of nivolumab. Each patient experienced a relapse that followed autologous stem cell transplantation, and brentuximab vedotin exposure varied. The sample in question was peripheral blood mononuclear cells (PBMCs), obtained before the fourth cycle of nivolumab. The TCR originated in a human donor with classical Hodgkin lymphoma.

The CDR3 DNA is TGCGCCAGCAGTGACAACAGAGCTGGGGCCAACGTCCTGACTTTC. Its protein product is CASSDNRAGANVLTF. The rearrangement uses TRBV10-1 and TRBJ2-6; D uncertain. CDR3 length: 15 residues. The germline V gene encodes CDR1 WNHNN and CDR2 SYGVQD (reference sequence). Trimming took 3 bases from V and 2 from J, leaving 8 bases between them.